Sequencing of this T cell receptor (beta chain) was carried out in a study of spatial heterogeneity in lung cancer. The table lists this clonotype with a few counts. TCRdb reprocessed the 5' RACE reads via MiXCR and lists one record per CDR3 protein. Of 40,000 to 45,000 distinct CDR3 sequences listed, 12% to 15% are singletons. In germline, CDR1 is SGHNT, CDR2 YENEEA. The V and J ends lost 2 bases and 4 bases respectively, with 11 bases between them. The CDR3 totals 14 residues. Specified time point: sample taken at primary tumor resection. The V call is TRBV11-3, the J call TRBJ2-5, with D perhaps matching TRBD2 (5 bases). This TCR was sampled from a male donor with early-stage non-small cell lung cancer. The starting material was PBMCs, obtained at surgery. The CDR3 loop reads CASSLNGGAETQYF. The CDR3 bases are TGTGCCAGCAGCTTAAACGGAGGCGCAGAGACCCAGTACTTC.